The entry below gives a single TCR beta chain sequence along with its context. The data originate from a study of blood T cell repertoires in COVID-19. Study overall: Sites across the United States, Italy and Spain contributed samples from acute and convalescent COVID-19. In each case, the material was cDNA or gDNA derived from T cells, B-cell-depleted T cells, or PBMCs.

Authors' methods: Reference gene primer amplification yielded estimated nucleated cell counts. Profiled with immunoSEQ multiplex PCR; TCRdb holds only in-frame clones, not every one. Clone size and the V and J calls come from that table; the DNA yielded D and trimming. This sample has under 200,000 clones, with around four fifths found just once. Germline loops: CDR1 MDHEN, CDR2 SYDVKM. Trimming at V came to 5 bases and at J to 9 bases, leaving 9 bases not matched to a gene. CDR3 length equals 13 residues. The sequencing input was peripheral blood. This chain joins TRBV28 and TRBJ1-2; the match to TRBD1 covers 7 bases. This sequence originates from a woman younger than 45 with acute or convalescent COVID-19. CDR3 sequence reads: CASSPKTGLRYTF. DNA of the CDR3: TGTGCCAGCAGTCCCAAGACAGGGCTTCGCTACACCTTC.